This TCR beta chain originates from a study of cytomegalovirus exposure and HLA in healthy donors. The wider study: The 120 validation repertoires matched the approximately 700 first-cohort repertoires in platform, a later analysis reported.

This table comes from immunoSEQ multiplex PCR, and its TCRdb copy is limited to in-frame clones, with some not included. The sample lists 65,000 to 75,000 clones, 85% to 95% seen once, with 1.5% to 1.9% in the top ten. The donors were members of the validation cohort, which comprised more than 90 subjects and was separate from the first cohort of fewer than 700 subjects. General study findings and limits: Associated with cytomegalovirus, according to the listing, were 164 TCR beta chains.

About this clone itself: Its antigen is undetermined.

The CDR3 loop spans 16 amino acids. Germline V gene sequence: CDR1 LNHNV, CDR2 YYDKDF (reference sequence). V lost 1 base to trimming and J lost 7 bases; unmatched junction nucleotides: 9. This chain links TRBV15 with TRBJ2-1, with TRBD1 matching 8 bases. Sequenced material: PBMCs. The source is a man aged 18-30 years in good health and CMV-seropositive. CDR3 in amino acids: CATSRALGQGRNEQFF. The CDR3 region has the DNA TGTGCCACCAGCAGAGCACTTGGACAGGGAAGGAATGAGCAGTTCTTC.